The entry that follows covers one TCR beta chain sequence. This clone was detected only once. Its antigen is not yet known. Per-base quality was not reported, and no clone a single base away is much larger than it. V and J are truncated by 2 bases and 5 bases respectively, leaving an intervening sequence of 15 bases. The CDR3 goes from the cysteine to the phenylalanine over 16 residues. Left in the record is the CDR3 DNA by itself, 48 bases read in frame from the first base. CDR1 and CDR2, looked up from the germline V gene (reference sequence), are LNHDA and SQIVND. The immunoSEQ Assay was used to sequence TCRbeta CDR3 regions. After extraction, genomic DNA underwent amplification by bias-controlled multiplex PCR, followed by high-throughput sequencing. The original methods were these. To quantify the absolute abundance of every unique TCRbeta CDR3 region, sequences were collapsed and filtered. T cell fraction was estimated by normalization of TCRbeta template counts to usable DNA, with usable DNA being measured through amplification of reference genes present in all nucleated cells. Repertoire TCRs were annotated as SARS-CoV-2-specific by exact matching of V gene, CDR3 amino acid sequence and J gene to a known reactive TCR set. The reference SARS-CoV-2 TCR set came from MIRA and was filtered for enrichment in COVID-19-positive ImmuneCODE repertoires, removing public or cross-reactive TCRs. Using the MIRA antigens, annotated TCRs were further analysed by specific ORF or by position within an ORF. Breadth was defined as the number of annotated unique rearrangements divided by the total number of unique productive rearrangements, and depth was defined as the summed frequency of the annotated unique rearrangements. Two-sided Wilcoxon rank-sum tests were applied when comparing TCR breadth between groups. In its TCRdb copy, this immuneACCESS table keeps in-frame sequences only and misses some clones. Where compared with another copy, unresolved V genes explain less than half of these, and the others have no known cause. V and J calls and clone size are copied from that table; D and trimming were computed from the DNA. The sample data list more than 250,000 clones, and approximately 87% of these were observed just once. The ten largest account for approximately 3.3% of the sample.

These data come from a study of Ad26.COV2.S vaccination and SARS-CoV-2 variants (dated by TCRdb to the early 2020s). The study in broad terms: Vaccine-arm donors came from COV1001, a multicentre, randomized, double-blind, placebo-controlled phase I-IIa trial of Ad26.COV2.S in healthy adults. Ad26.COV2.S was administered intramuscularly at a dose of 5x10^10 or 1x10^11 viral particles, either as one shot or as two shots given 56 days apart. TCRbeta repertoire sequencing served as the tool for gauging how specific and how broad the SARS-CoV-2-reactive T cell receptors were following Ad26.COV2.S vaccination. The TCR-sequenced set comprised around 30 samples: approximately 20 Ad26.COV2.S vaccine recipients, 5 placebo recipients and 8 SARS-CoV-2 convalescent individuals. Trial participants were randomized into five groups of five: low-dose or high-dose Ad26.COV2.S given once or twice, or placebo on both occasions. Throughout the experiments and outcome assessment, investigators stayed blinded to trial group allocation.

What the study reported, not specific to this receptor: The study was not powered to compare responses between vaccine doses or regimens. Spike-specific TCR breadth was higher in Ad26.COV2.S recipients than in placebo recipients (P = 0.0014). Vaccine and placebo recipients had similar non-spike TCR breadth, a finding consistent with the vaccine containing only spike. It was noted by the authors that total T cell responses may have been underestimated by the TCR breadth and depth analyses. After vaccination, substantial breadth of spike-specific CD8+ and CD4+ T cell responses was reported.

The sample's treatment or condition label, decoded: roughly 18 received Ad26.COV2.S at low or high dose, single or two shots; a few received placebo; per-sample allocation not given. For vaccine and placebo recipients, the sequenced repertoires came from samples collected on day 63 after the first injection. Between 29 July and 7 August 2020, Cohort 1b enrolled some 25 adults aged 18-55 years at one site in Boston, USA. Ad26.COV2.S consisted of a replication-incompetent adenovirus type 26 vector by which a prefusion-stabilized SARS-CoV-2 spike protein from the original Wuhan strain was expressed. Here the sequenced sample was peripheral blood, taken in a trial of Ad26.COV2.S vaccine versus placebo. The chain is encoded by TRBV19 joined to TRBJ2-2; a tentative D match to TRBD1 spans 5 bases. The receptor was isolated from a person aged 18-60 years who received the Ad26.COV2.S COVID-19 vaccine or a placebo. This receptor carries the CDR3 CASSISHGHPTGELFF. The DNA is TGTGCCAGTAGTATATCTCACGGACATCCGACCGGGGAGCTGTTTTTT.